This T cell receptor beta chain was sequenced for a study of identical twins. This clonotype showed up many times. Germline V gene sequence: CDR1 LGHDT, CDR2 YNNKEL (reference sequence). Deletions cut 2 bases from V and 1 base from J, with 15 bases between. The CDR3 length is 17 residues. TCRdb redid the calling of the 5' RACE reads with MiXCR, one entry per CDR3 protein. The repertoire consists of 750,000 to 950,000 distinct CDR3 sequences, with 9% to 15% occurring once and the leading ten covering around 1.6%. These sequences were also reported in another study, on yellow fever vaccine responses in identical twins.

The chain links TRBV3-1 to TRBJ1-5; D gene uncertain. The receptor comes from a woman younger than 30 in good health. The sequencing sample was made of PBMCs. This CDR3 is CASSQRRSGESNQPQHF. DNA of the CDR3: TGTGCCAGCAGCCAAAGAAGATCTGGGGAAAGCAATCAGCCCCAGCATTTT.